Listed below are T cell receptor beta chains from one sample, sequenced in a study of T cell responses to AZD1222 COVID-19 vaccine. Clones were sequenced by immunoSEQ multiplex PCR, and TCRdb holds only the in-frame ones, with some missing. The table records under 110,000 clones, about 88% of them present only once. Sequencing was performed on peripheral blood, taken on day 0 of AZD1222 vaccination. The source of these receptors is an adult in good health. Each CDR3 is given with its conserved first and last residue. D genes are given only for firm matches. The listing skips clone size in some rows; elsewhere it reads once, few, many or a size class.

d_call	cdr3_length	j_call	clone_size	v_call	cdr3_nt	cdr3_aa
TRBD1	14	TRBJ2-7	NA	TRBV30	TGTGCTGCTCCGAAGGGGGCTGGGGCCTACGAGCAGTACTTC	CAAPKGAGAYEQYF
TRBD2	15	TRBJ2-7	NA	TRBV27	TGTGCCAGCAGACCGGGGACTAGCCGAACCTACGAGCAGTACTTC	CASRPGTSRTYEQYF
NA	13	TRBJ1-2	NA	TRBV18	TGTGCCAGCTCGCGAACAGAAGAATTCGGCTACACCTTC	CASSRTEEFGYTF
NA	14	TRBJ1-3	NA	TRBV23-1	TGCGCCATCCTCATGACTGGTTTCTTAAACACCATATATTTT	CAILMTGFLNTIYF
NA	13	TRBJ1-2	NA	TRBV2	TGTGCCATCTCGGACGGAACTAACTATGGCTACACCTTC	CAISDGTNYGYTF
TRBD1	11	TRBJ1-2	NA	TRBV29-1	TGCAGCACCGGGACAGACTATGGCTACACCTTC	CSTGTDYGYTF
NA	14	TRBJ2-7	NA	TRBV28	TGTGCCAGCAGTTTATTCGGGGGACCCTACGAGCAGTACTTC	CASSLFGGPYEQYF
NA	16	TRBJ2-5	NA	TRBV4-2	TGTGCCAGCAGCCAGCTAGGGACGGAGGTCCGGGAGACCCAGTACTTC	CASSQLGTEVRETQYF
NA	11	TRBJ1-6	NA	TRBV7-9	TGTGCCAGCAGCTTAGAGTCACCCCTCCACTTT	CASSLESPLHF
TRBD1	13	TRBJ1-1	NA	TRBV12-3/TRBV12-4	TGTGCCAGCAGCAGACAGGGAGGCACTGAAGCTTTCTTT	CASSRQGGTEAFF
TRBD1	14	TRBJ1-5	NA	TRBV29-1	TGCAGCGTTTCACAGGGGACTTCCGATCAGCCCCAGCATTTT	CSVSQGTSDQPQHF
NA	16	TRBJ1-1	NA	TRBV18	TGTGCCAGCTCACTGGGACCGGCTAATTTGAACACTGAAGCTTTCTTT	CASSLGPANLNTEAFF
NA	13	TRBJ2-7	NA	TRBV19	TGTGCCAGTAGTATAGTTACGGGACACGAGCAGTACTTC	CASSIVTGHEQYF
NA	13	TRBJ2-1	NA	TRBV24-1	TGTGCCACCAGTGATGGACAGTCCTATGAGCAGTTCTTC	CATSDGQSYEQFF
NA	9	TRBJ2-7	once	TRBV3-1/TRBV3-2	TGTGCCAGCAGCCACGGGCAGTACTTC	CASSHGQYF
NA	14	TRBJ1-4	NA	TRBV30	TGTGCCTGGAGTGGGGCAGGGACTAATGAAAAACTGTTTTTT	CAWSGAGTNEKLFF
NA	13	TRBJ1-1	NA	TRBV5-1	TGCGCCAGCAGTAGAGGGCGGAACACTGAAGCTTTCTTT	CASSRGRNTEAFF
NA	12	TRBJ1-1	NA	TRBV6-5	TGTGCCAGCACCCGACCCTCTACTGAAGCTTTCTTT	CASTRPSTEAFF
TRBD1	14	TRBJ2-7	NA	TRBV7-9	TGTGCCAGCAGCACGAAATCACTTCGGGACAGGGAGTACTTC	CASSTKSLRDREYF
TRBD1	16	TRBJ1-1	NA	TRBV5-1	TGCGCCAGCAGCCGCCTAGGACAGGGGGTTAACACTGAAGCTTTCTTT	CASSRLGQGVNTEAFF
NA	21	TRBJ1-2	NA	TRBV28	TGTGCCAGCAGTGCCACAGCCCGACGACCTCGTCCCGGGACGGGTAACTATGGCTACACCTTC	CASSATARRPRPGTGNYGYTF
NA	14	TRBJ1-5	NA	TRBV4-1	TGCGCCAGCAGCCTATTTGACAGAAATCAGCCCCAGCATTTT	CASSLFDRNQPQHF
TRBD2	16	TRBJ2-7	few	TRBV27	TGTGCCAGCAGTTCACCTCGGACTAGCGGGACCTACGAGCAGTACTTC	CASSSPRTSGTYEQYF
NA	12	TRBJ1-2	NA	TRBV2	TGTGCCAGCAGTGAAGACTACTATGGCTACACCTTC	CASSEDYYGYTF
NA	13	TRBJ2-5	NA	TRBV4-2	TGTGCCAGCAGCCAAGTGACAGTAGAGACCCAGTACTTC	CASSQVTVETQYF
NA	16	TRBJ2-3	NA	TRBV12-1	TGTGCCAGCAGCTTTAAGGGGGACCCTAGCACAGATACGCAGTATTTT	CASSFKGDPSTDTQYF
TRBD1	14	TRBJ1-4	NA	TRBV10-3	TGTGCCATCAGTGAGGACAGGGACAATGAAAAACTGTTTTTT	CAISEDRDNEKLFF
TRBD2	15	TRBJ2-5	NA	TRBV11-2	TGTGCCAGCAGCTTCCAGGGACTAACTCAAGAGACCCAGTACTTC	CASSFQGLTQETQYF
NA	13	TRBJ2-6	NA	TRBV6-5	TGTGCCAGCAGTTTCTCTGGGGCCAACGTCCTGACTTTC	CASSFSGANVLTF
TRBD2	16	TRBJ2-2	once	TRBV5-4	TGTGCCAGCAGCTCTTATAGCGGGAGTGGCACCGGGGAGCTGTTTTTT	CASSSYSGSGTGELFF
NA	12	TRBJ2-7	NA	TRBV12-3/TRBV12-4	TGTGCCAGCAGTTTTTCTGTGGTCGAGCAGTACTTC	CASSFSVVEQYF
TRBD1	15	TRBJ1-4	NA	TRBV28	TGTGCCAGCAGTCGGGGGACAGGGGAGAGTGAAAAACTGTTTTTT	CASSRGTGESEKLFF
NA	14	TRBJ1-3	NA	TRBV9	TGTGCCAGCAGCGTAGAACAGATAGGAAACACCATATATTTT	CASSVEQIGNTIYF
NA	12	TRBJ2-7	once	TRBV6-5	TGTGCCAGCAGCGTTAGCGGTTACGAGCAGTACTTC	CASSVSGYEQYF
TRBD2	15	TRBJ2-7	once	TRBV30	TGTGCCTGGACTCCACTAGCGGGAACGGCCTACGAGCAGTACTTC	CAWTPLAGTAYEQYF
NA	13	TRBJ1-2	NA	TRBV7-9	TGTGCCAGCAGCTTATTGTCGACGGGAGGCTACACCTTC	CASSLLSTGGYTF
NA	17	TRBJ1-4	NA	TRBV19	TGTGCCAGTAGTATGGAGACAGGAATGACACATAATGAAAAACTGTTTTTT	CASSMETGMTHNEKLFF
TRBD1	15	TRBJ1-1	NA	TRBV2	TGTGCCAGCAGTGAACGGACAGGGAAGGCCACTGAAGCTTTCTTT	CASSERTGKATEAFF
NA	13	TRBJ2-7	NA	TRBV24-1	TGTGCCACCAGTGACTATAGAAACTACGAGCAGTACTTC	CATSDYRNYEQYF
TRBD2	13	TRBJ2-7	NA	TRBV10-2	TGCGCCAGCAGTGAACCGGGACTAAGGGAGCAGTACTTC	CASSEPGLREQYF
TRBD2	15	TRBJ2-3	NA	TRBV27	TGTGCCAGCAGTTCCCCTAGCGGTATCACAGATACGCAGTATTTT	CASSSPSGITDTQYF
NA	15	TRBJ2-5	NA	TRBV7-2	TGTGCCAGCAGCTTAGGGCGGGACCGGCAAGAGACCCAGTACTTC	CASSLGRDRQETQYF
TRBD2	14	TRBJ2-5	NA	TRBV15	TGTGCCACCGGAAGCGGGACCTACCAAGAGACCCAGTACTTC	CATGSGTYQETQYF
TRBD1	15	TRBJ1-2	NA	TRBV5-6	TGTGCCAGCAGCTTGTTCGGACAGGGGGTCGGCGGCTACACCTTC	CASSLFGQGVGGYTF
NA	13	TRBJ2-5	NA	TRBV11-3	TGTGCCAGCAGCTTCGGCGGGCAAGAGACCCAGTACTTC	CASSFGGQETQYF
NA	15	TRBJ1-5	NA	TRBV10-1	TGCGCCAGCAGTGAGTCGAGAGACAGATATCAGCCCCAGCATTTT	CASSESRDRYQPQHF
TRBD1	17	TRBJ1-4	NA	TRBV25-1	TGTGCCAGCACTAAAGAAATATCCGGGACAGGGGTCGGAAAACTGTTTTTT	CASTKEISGTGVGKLFF
NA	16	TRBJ2-5	NA	TRBV7-2	TGTGCCAGCAGCAGAAACCAGGGCGGTGAAGGGGAGACCCAGTACTTC	CASSRNQGGEGETQYF
TRBD1	13	TRBJ2-7	NA	TRBV7-8	TGTGCCAGCAGCTTCGGACAGGCCTACGAGCAGTACTTC	CASSFGQAYEQYF
NA	14	TRBJ2-7	NA	TRBV5-1	NA	CASSFGEGGYEQYF
TRBD1	15	TRBJ2-3	NA	TRBV28	TGTGCCAGCAGTCCTCAAGGGACAGAGGGGGTGACGCAGTATTTT	CASSPQGTEGVTQYF
TRBD1	12	TRBJ1-1	NA	TRBV29-1	TGCAGCGTGGAGTGGACAGGGGCTGAAGCTTTCTTT	CSVEWTGAEAFF
NA	13	TRBJ2-5	NA	TRBV29-1	TGCAGCGTTGGAAGACAGACGCAAGAGACCCAGTACTTC	CSVGRQTQETQYF